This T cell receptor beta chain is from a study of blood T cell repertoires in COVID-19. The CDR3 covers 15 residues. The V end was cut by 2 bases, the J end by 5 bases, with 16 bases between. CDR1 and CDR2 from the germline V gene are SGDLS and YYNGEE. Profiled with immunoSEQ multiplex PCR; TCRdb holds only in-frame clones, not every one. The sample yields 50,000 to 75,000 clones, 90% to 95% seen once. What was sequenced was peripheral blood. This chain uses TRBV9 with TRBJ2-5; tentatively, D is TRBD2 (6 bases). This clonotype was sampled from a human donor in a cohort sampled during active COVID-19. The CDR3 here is CASSVLGSAGETQYF. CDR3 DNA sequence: TGTGCCAGCAGCGTGCTCGGGAGCGCGGGGGAGACCCAGTACTTC.